This T cell receptor beta chain was sequenced for a study of metastatic and nonmetastatic thyroid tumors. The germline V gene encodes CDR1 MNHEY and CDR2 SVGAGI. Unmatched junction bases numbered 5, after V lost 2 bases and J lost 3 bases. The CDR3 is made up of 17 amino acids. No patient received treatment before thyroid surgery. MiXCR was used by TCRdb to re-call the PCR reads. The sample consists of 5,400 or so clones, about 35% of them appearing once. Sequencing was performed on adjacent normal tissue. The receptor was derived from a female donor with papillary thyroid cancer or a benign thyroid nodule (not recorded which). Some clones in this sample may be carry-over from other donors' samples. The chain employs TRBV6-5 and TRBJ2-2, with TRBD2 identical over 11 bases. In nucleotides, the CDR3 is TGTGCCAGCAGTTACCCTCGGACTAGCGGGTACACCGGGGAGCTGTTTTTT. The encoded protein is CASSYPRTSGYTGELFF.